This T cell receptor beta chain was captured in a study of cytomegalovirus exposure and HLA in healthy donors. With regard to this clone: Its target is unknown.

This CDR3 spans 16 amino acids. The germline V gene encodes CDR1 MNHEY and CDR2 SVGAGI. The junction had 8 bases not matched to a gene; V was cut back by 0 bases and J by 3 bases. PCR employed 60 Vbeta and 13 Jbeta primers. The protocol was immunoSEQ multiplex PCR, while the TCRdb copy is restricted to in-frame clones and leaves out a portion. The sample holds about 150,000 clones, about 83% seen once. Each donor's status was that of a healthy bone marrow donor. Broader study findings: Information on immune exposure was restricted to one variable (CMV serostatus). Presence/absence analyses supposed approximately even sequencing depth among donors. For cytomegalovirus status, the classifier reportedly gave diagnoses with high specificity and sensitivity.

Sequenced sample: PBMCs. This clonotype was obtained from a girl aged 5-17 years in good health and CMV-seropositive. The chain recombines TRBV6-5 with TRBJ2-7, with 7 bases identical to TRBD1. The CDR3 loop is CASSYSLRDSFYEQYF. CDR3 DNA: TGTGCCAGCAGTTACTCCCTCCGGGACAGTTTCTACGAGCAGTACTTC.